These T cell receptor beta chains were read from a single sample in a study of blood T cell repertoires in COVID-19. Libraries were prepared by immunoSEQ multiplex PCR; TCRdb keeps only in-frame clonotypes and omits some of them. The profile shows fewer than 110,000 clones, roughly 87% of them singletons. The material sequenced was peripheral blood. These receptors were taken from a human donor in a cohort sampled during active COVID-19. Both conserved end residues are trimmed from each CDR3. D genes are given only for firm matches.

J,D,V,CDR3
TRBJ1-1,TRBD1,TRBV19,ASRDFPGQGVVNTEAF
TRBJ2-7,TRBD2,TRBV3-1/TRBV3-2,ASSQGGGEQY
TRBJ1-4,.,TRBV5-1,ASSFGGRDEKLF
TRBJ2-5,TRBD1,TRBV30,AWSPDFTGGLETQY
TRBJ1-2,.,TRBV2,ASTLPRQYGYT
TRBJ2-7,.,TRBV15,ATSRDQGYEQY
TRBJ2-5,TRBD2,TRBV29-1,SVEGGGARGLRTSGGTEETQY
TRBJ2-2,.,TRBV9,ASSFQGTGELF
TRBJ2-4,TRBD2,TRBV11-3,ASSSGRGDKNIQY
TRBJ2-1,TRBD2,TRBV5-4,ASSWAGGISYNEQF
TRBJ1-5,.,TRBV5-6,ASSLGFRGSNQPQH
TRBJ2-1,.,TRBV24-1,ATSDPGQEQF
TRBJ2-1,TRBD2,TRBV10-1,ATDPLGGRNEQF
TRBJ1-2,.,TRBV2,APKFARRAGIHGYT
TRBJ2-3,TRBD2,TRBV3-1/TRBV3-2,ASSQEGNSGEGRAQY
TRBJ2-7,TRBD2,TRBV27,ASSKERGGSYEQY
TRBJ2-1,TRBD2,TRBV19,ASSPWREAYNEQF
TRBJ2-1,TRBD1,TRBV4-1,ASSQGQYRTGVQGEQF
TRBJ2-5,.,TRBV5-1,ASSLDPGAETQY
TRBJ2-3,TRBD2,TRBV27,ASSSLSGGGDTDTQY
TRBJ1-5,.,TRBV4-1,ASSQTTRAKTVNQPQH
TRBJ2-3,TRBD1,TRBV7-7,ASSLGTGETQY
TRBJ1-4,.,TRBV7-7,ASSLHRVFNEKLF
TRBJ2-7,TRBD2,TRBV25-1,ASSDGRASGTYEQY
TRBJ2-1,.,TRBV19,ASSISGNNEQF
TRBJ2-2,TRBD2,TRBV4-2,ASSQGTGRTSGNTGELF
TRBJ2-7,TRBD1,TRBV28,ASSRDDRGYEQY
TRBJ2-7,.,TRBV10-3,AISEAPEAWQY
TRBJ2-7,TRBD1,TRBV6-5,ASSRLGTGLYEQY
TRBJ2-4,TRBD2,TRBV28,ASSGRGGIQY
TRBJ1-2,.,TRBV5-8,ASSLVSGANYGYT